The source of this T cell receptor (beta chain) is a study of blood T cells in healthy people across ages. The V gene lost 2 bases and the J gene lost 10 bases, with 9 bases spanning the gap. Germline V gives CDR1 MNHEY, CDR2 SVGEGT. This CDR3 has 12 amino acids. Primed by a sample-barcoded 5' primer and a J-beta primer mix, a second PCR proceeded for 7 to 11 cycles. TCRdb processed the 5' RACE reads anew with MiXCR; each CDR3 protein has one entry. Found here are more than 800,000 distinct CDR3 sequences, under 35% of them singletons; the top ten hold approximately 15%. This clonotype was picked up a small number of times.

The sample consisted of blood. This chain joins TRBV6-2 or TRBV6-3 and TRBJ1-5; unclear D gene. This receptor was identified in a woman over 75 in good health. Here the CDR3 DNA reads TGTGCCAGCAGTTACGGCGGTCTACCCCAGCATTTT. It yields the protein CASSYGGLPQHF.